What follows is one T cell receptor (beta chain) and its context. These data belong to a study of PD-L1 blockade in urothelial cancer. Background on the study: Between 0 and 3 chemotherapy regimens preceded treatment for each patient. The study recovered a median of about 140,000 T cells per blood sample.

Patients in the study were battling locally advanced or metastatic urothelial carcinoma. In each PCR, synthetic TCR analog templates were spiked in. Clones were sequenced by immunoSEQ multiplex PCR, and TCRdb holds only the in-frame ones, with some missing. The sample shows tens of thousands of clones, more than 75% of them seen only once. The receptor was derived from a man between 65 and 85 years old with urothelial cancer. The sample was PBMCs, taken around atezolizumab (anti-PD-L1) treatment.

CDR3 loop: CASSIGAGTGSSNQPQHF. The CDR3 nucleotides read TGTGCCAGTAGTATCGGCGCAGGGACAGGGAGCAGCAATCAGCCCCAGCATTTT. The V and J genes are TRBV19 and TRBJ1-5; 9 bases align to TRBD1. From germline, CDR1 is LNHDA and CDR2 SQIVND (reference sequence). V gave up 3 bases and J gave up 1 base; unmatched junction bases: 10. This CDR3 is 18 amino acids long.